Below are 7 T cell receptor beta chains sequenced from a single sample in a study of patients and donors after allogeneic stem cell transplantation. TCRdb called the RT-PCR reads again in MiXCR, with one record for every CDR3 protein. Of about 74,000 distinct CDR3 sequences in the sample, about 25% were seen once. The sequencing sample was made of blood, either unsorted or a sorted T cell fraction (not recorded which). These receptor sequences come from a human donor who was either an allogeneic HSCT recipient or a stem cell or donor lymphocyte infusion donor (not recorded which). It is not recorded whose cells these are; they may come from a transplant donor.

The rearrangement joins TRBV9 to TRBJ2-7; D remains ambiguous. Germline V CDR1 and CDR2: SGDLS, YYNGEE. Trimming left V 4 bases short and J 3 bases short, with 11 bases between. This CDR3 is 13 amino acids long. CDR3 region: CASSPDRFYEQYF. The CDR3 DNA follows: TGTGCCAGCAGCCCCGACCGATTCTACGAGCAGTACTTC.

This clonotype showed up many times. The chain carries TRBV12-3 or TRBV12-4 and TRBJ1-2, with TRBD1 identical over 9 bases. This CDR3 is 18 amino acids long. V gave up 3 bases and J gave up 8 bases; unmatched junction bases: 19. The CDR3 spells CASSFSPGQGVLNEGYTF. DNA of the CDR3: TGTGCCAGCAGTTTCTCCCCGGGACAGGGAGTTCTCAATGAGGGCTACACCTTC.

The chain employs TRBV20-1 and TRBJ2-7, with 7 bases matching TRBD1. CDR1 and CDR2 (germline): DFQATT, SNEGSKA (reference sequence). The CDR3 loop spans 13 amino acids. J gave up 2 bases and V 7 bases, and 8 bases lay outside the gene matches. In nucleotides, the CDR3 is TGCAGTGTAGCCCCCGGGACAGCCTACGAGCAGTACTTC. Protein product: CSVAPGTAYEQYF.

The J gene is TRBJ2-3, the V gene TRBV5-1; 7 nucleotides line up with TRBD2. The V gene end was trimmed by 4 bases and the J gene end by 4 bases; junction bases not matched to a gene: 12. The CDR3 is made up of 16 amino acids. Looked up from germline, CDR1 is SGHRS and CDR2 is YFSETQ. The CDR3 reads CASSLGLVTVADTQYF. The CDR3, as DNA: TGCGCCAGCAGCCTCGGACTAGTCACGGTAGCAGATACGCAGTATTTT.

This clonotype was counted only a few times. This rearrangement joins TRBV27 to TRBJ1-1, with D possibly TRBD1 on 6 matching bases. The CDR3 is made up of 17 amino acids. CDR1 is MNHEY and CDR2 is SMNVEV in the germline V gene (reference sequence). Trimming removed 5 bases at V and 2 bases at J, with 21 bases between. CDR3 nucleotide sequence: TGTGCCAGCAGTCTCCGGGGGGGCCCACTTAGTAACACTGAAGCTTTCTTT. Its protein product is CASSLRGGPLSNTEAFF.

The chain joins TRBV5-1 to TRBJ2-7, with 12 bases fitting TRBD1. The CDR3 runs 14 residues. The germline CDR1 and CDR2 sequences are SGHRS and YFSETQ. Germline trimming cut 5 bases from V and 5 bases from J; bases unmatched to any gene: 5. The CDR3 spells CASSIGTGGNEQYF. In nucleotides, the CDR3 is TGCGCCAGCAGTATCGGGACAGGGGGCAACGAGCAGTACTTC.

The chain carries TRBV10-3 and TRBJ2-7, with 10 bases identical to TRBD1. The germline CDR1 and CDR2 sequences are ENHRY and SYGVKD. CDR3 length: 12 residues. V shed 9 bases, J shed 2 bases, and the junction held 1 base outside the gene matches. The CDR3 nucleotides are TGTGCCATTGGGACAGGGGCCTACGAGCAGTACTTC. This gives the protein CAIGTGAYEQYF.